This is a list of T cell receptor beta chains from one sample in a study of shared clonotypes between healthy human individuals. This table comes from immunoSEQ multiplex PCR, and its TCRdb copy is limited to in-frame clones, with some not included. Here the sample spans approximately 2,000,000 clones, around 93% being singletons. Sequences were obtained from naive CD8+ T cells from PBMCs. These receptors were taken from a young man in good health. Some clones in this sample may be carry-over from other donors' samples. CDR3s include the opening cysteine and the closing phenylalanine or tryptophan. A D gene is named only where the DNA matches it firmly. Clone size is given for some rows only: seen once, a few or many times, or a class if the clone is expanded.

d_gene,abundance,len,v_gene,j_gene,CDR3aa,CDR3nt
NA,once,14,TRBV28,TRBJ2-5,CASSPRDPSETQYF,TGTGCCAGCAGCCCCAGAGACCCCTCTGAGACCCAGTACTTC
NA,NA,13,TRBV27,TRBJ2-7,CASSFGHNYEQYF,TGTGCCAGCAGTTTTGGACATAATTACGAGCAGTACTTC
NA,NA,16,TRBV4-2,TRBJ2-7,CASSQHGRGPTYEQYF,TGTGCCAGCAGCCAACATGGCCGGGGACCTACCTACGAGCAGTACTTC
TRBD1,NA,15,TRBV6-5,TRBJ1-1,CASSYSGTGPYEAFF,TGTGCCAGCAGTTACTCCGGGACAGGCCCATATGAAGCTTTCTTT
NA,NA,15,TRBV21-1,TRBJ2-1,CASSKGRATYNEQFF,TGTGCCAGCAGCAAAGGGAGGGCCACCTACAATGAGCAGTTCTTC
TRBD1,NA,14,TRBV6-1,TRBJ1-5,CASSEQGAGQPQHF,TGTGCCAGCAGTGAACAGGGGGCGGGTCAGCCCCAGCATTTT
NA,NA,13,TRBV10-2,TRBJ2-7,CASSEPGVGEQYF,TGCGCCAGCAGTGAGCCAGGGGTAGGCGAGCAGTACTTC
TRBD2,NA,15,TRBV28,TRBJ2-5,CASSMTSRRGETQYF,TGTGCCAGCAGTATGACTAGCCGGCGGGGAGAGACCCAGTACTTC
NA,NA,11,TRBV6-6,TRBJ2-4,CASSSGPREYF,TGTGCCAGCAGTTCCGGGCCTCGCGAGTACTTC
NA,NA,16,TRBV5-8,TRBJ2-1,CASSLAGRASYNEQFF,TGTGCCAGCAGCTTGGCTGGTAGGGCCTCCTACAATGAGCAGTTCTTC
NA,NA,15,TRBV28,TRBJ1-3,CASSGWGVRGNTIYF,TGTGCCAGCAGTGGCTGGGGGGTAAGGGGAAACACCATATATTTT
TRBD1,NA,15,TRBV18,TRBJ2-7,CASSTVQGMSYEQYF,TGTGCCAGCTCAACAGTACAGGGGATGTCCTACGAGCAGTACTTC
NA,NA,16,TRBV14,TRBJ2-7,CASSQLGTQGSYEQYF,TGTGCCAGCAGCCAACTCGGGACCCAGGGATCTTACGAGCAGTACTTC
NA,NA,16,TRBV7-3,TRBJ2-2,CASSLPRAANTGELFF,TGTGCCAGCAGCTTACCGAGAGCGGCGAACACCGGGGAGCTGTTTTTT
TRBD1,NA,13,TRBV2,TRBJ2-5,CASSADRVETQYF,TGTGCCAGCAGTGCGGACAGGGTGGAGACCCAGTACTTC
TRBD2,NA,16,TRBV6-1,TRBJ2-3,CASSGLLAGEGDTQYF,TGTGCCAGCAGTGGTCTCCTAGCGGGAGAGGGAGATACGCAGTATTTT
NA,NA,14,TRBV27,TRBJ2-2,CASSSRGNTGELFF,TGTGCCAGCAGTTCTAGGGGCAACACCGGGGAGCTGTTTTTT
NA,NA,15,TRBV6-1,TRBJ1-1,CASTLNVGGRTEAFF,TGTGCCAGCACTCTAAATGTGGGGGGAAGAACTGAAGCTTTCTTT
NA,NA,15,TRBV11-2,TRBJ2-7,CASSLVPRSSYEQYF,TGTGCCAGCAGCTTAGTTCCGAGATCCTCCTACGAGCAGTACTTC
NA,NA,15,TRBV4-3,TRBJ2-2,CASSQGDRNTGELFF,TGCGCCAGCAGCCAAGGGGACCGGAACACCGGGGAGCTGTTTTTT
TRBD1,NA,14,TRBV9,TRBJ2-7,CASSVGTGPREQYF,TGTGCCAGCAGCGTAGGGACAGGACCCCGCGAGCAGTACTTC
NA,NA,12,TRBV19,TRBJ1-1,CASSVRNTEAFF,TGTGCCAGTAGTGTTAGAAACACTGAAGCTTTCTTT
TRBD1,NA,15,TRBV2,TRBJ1-2,CAASRDRGGRDGYTF,TGTGCCGCCAGCCGGGACAGGGGGGGTCGGGATGGCTACACCTTC
NA,NA,13,TRBV19,TRBJ1-2,CASSIGLRNGYTF,TGTGCCAGTAGTATTGGGTTGAGAAATGGCTACACCTTC
NA,NA,13,TRBV25-1,TRBJ2-3,CASSDRGTDTQYF,TGTGCCAGCAGTGATCGAGGAACAGATACGCAGTATTTT
NA,once,15,TRBV27,TRBJ1-1,CASNLEDRLNTEAFF,TGTGCCAGCAACCTAGAGGACAGACTGAACACTGAAGCTTTCTTT
TRBD1,once,16,TRBV7-9,TRBJ2-7,CASSFPPDRGGNEQYF,TGTGCCAGCAGCTTCCCCCCCGACAGGGGAGGTAACGAGCAGTACTTC
NA,NA,15,TRBV6-1,TRBJ2-3,CASSPQRRAPDTQYF,TGTGCCAGCAGCCCTCAGCGGAGGGCGCCAGATACGCAGTATTTT
NA,once,16,TRBV7-9,TRBJ2-1,CASSLEAGQPYNEQFF,TGTGCCAGCAGCTTAGAGGCGGGGCAGCCCTACAATGAGCAGTTCTTC
NA,NA,16,TRBV28,TRBJ2-1,CASSLAHARWYNEQFF,TGTGCCAGCAGTTTGGCACATGCTAGGTGGTACAATGAGCAGTTCTTC
TRBD2,once,16,TRBV7-9,TRBJ2-2,CASSQPAGVNTGELFF,TGTGCCAGCAGCCAACCGGCGGGGGTGAACACCGGGGAGCTGTTTTTT
NA,NA,15,TRBV27,TRBJ2-1,CASSSTPDGNNEQFF,TGTGCCAGCAGTTCAACCCCCGACGGAAACAATGAGCAGTTCTTC
NA,NA,16,TRBV28,TRBJ2-7,CASSFGSLARTYEQYF,TGTGCCAGCAGTTTCGGGTCCCTAGCGCGGACCTACGAGCAGTACTTC
TRBD1,NA,16,TRBV5-6,TRBJ2-7,CASSLGATGGSYEQYF,TGTGCCAGCAGCTTGGGGGCGACAGGGGGCTCCTACGAGCAGTACTTC
NA,NA,18,TRBV10-3,TRBJ1-1,CAISESGGRVLSNTEAFF,TGTGCCATCAGTGAATCGGGGGGGAGGGTTCTGTCGAACACTGAAGCTTTCTTT
NA,NA,14,TRBV4-1,TRBJ1-1,CASSPRAGNTEAFF,TGCGCCAGCAGTCCTCGGGCAGGGAACACTGAAGCTTTCTTT
NA,few,14,TRBV28,TRBJ1-1,CASSLWRGNTEAFF,TGTGCCAGCAGTTTATGGCGGGGGAACACTGAAGCTTTCTTT